The 29 T cell receptor beta chains listed next were all sequenced from one sample in a study of sequential checkpoint blockade in melanoma. Sequencing used immunoSEQ multiplex PCR; TCRdb keeps in-frame clones, though not all of them. The sample lists about 11,000 clones, roughly 28% occurring once. This sample's treatment: randomized to nivolumab then ipilimumab (arm A) or the reverse (arm B). The sample consisted of tumor tissue (inferred from file names), taken from a patient given nivolumab and ipilimumab in sequence. These receptor sequences come from a human donor with melanoma.

The CDR3 DNA reads as TGTGCTAGTGCTGAACCTGACAGGGGGAAGGAGACCCAGTACTTC. Residues: CASAEPDRGKETQYF. V gene TRBV12-5 combines with J gene TRBJ2-5, with TRBD1 identical over 9 bases. The CDR3 extends over 15 amino acids. Unmatched junction bases numbered 11, after V lost 7 bases and J lost 5 bases. Germline V CDR1 and CDR2: LGHNT, FRNRAP.

The chain joins TRBV5-1 to TRBJ2-7; D might be TRBD2 (5 bases). The CDR3 spans 14 residues. Per the germline V gene, CDR1 is SGHRS and CDR2 is YFSETQ. V lost 0 bases to trimming and J lost 3 bases, with 10 bases between them. DNA of the CDR3: TGCGCCAGCAGCTTGGACCCTAGCAGCTACGAGCAGTACTTC. Amino acids: CASSLDPSSYEQYF.

CDR3 region: CASSLGSGGNLGDEQYF. In nucleotides, the CDR3 is TGCGCCAGCAGCTTGGGGTCTGGCGGGAACCTTGGGGACGAGCAGTACTTC. The chain is built from TRBV5-1 and TRBJ2-7; possible D gene TRBD2, 6 bases. Germline V lookup: CDR1 SGHRS, CDR2 YFSETQ. The CDR3 contains 17 residues. The V end lost 0 bases, the J end lost 5 bases, and 21 bases lay between the germline ends.

V gene TRBV11-3 combines with J gene TRBJ2-3; unclear D gene. V was cut by 1 base and J by 2 bases, with 7 bases left in between. This CDR3 has 14 residues. CDR1 and CDR2 (germline): SGHNT, YENEEA. The CDR3 protein is CASSLGRSTDTQYF. The CDR3 DNA reads TGTGCCAGCAGCTTAGGGCGGTCCACAGATACGCAGTATTTT.

In this sample, this clone turned up a few times. V gene TRBV6-8 combines with J gene TRBJ1-5, with 8 bases fitting TRBD1. This CDR3 contains 15 residues. CDR1 is MNHGY and CDR2 is SAAAGT in the germline V gene. V lost 5 bases, J lost 6 bases, and 9 bases stayed unmatched. For the CDR3, the DNA is TGTGCCAGCAGTACGACAGGGGTCGGGCGTCAGCCCCAGCATTTT. Its translation is CASSTTGVGRQPQHF.

This clone has just a few counts. This CDR3 is CATGGPGTGNNQPQHF. In DNA, the CDR3 is TGTGCAACAGGGGGCCCCGGGACAGGGAACAATCAGCCCCAGCATTTT. The chain carries TRBV6-8 and TRBJ1-5; TRBD1 aligns across 9 bases. Germline V lookup: CDR1 MNHGY, CDR2 SAAAGT. The CDR3 has 16 amino acids.

The genes are TRBV5-1 and TRBJ2-2, with TRBD2 matching over 14 bases. Germline lookup yields CDR1 SGHRS and CDR2 YFSETQ. Trimming took 4 bases from V and 4 from J; bases not matched to a gene: 9. This CDR3 region has 18 residues. The CDR3 region has the DNA TGCGCCAGCAGCCAGACTAGCGGGGGGGCCCGTCTCACCGGGGAGCTGTTTTTT. Protein product: CASSQTSGGARLTGELFF.

Written as DNA, the CDR3 is TGCGCCAGCAGCCAAGTCGAGTACACCGGGGAGCTGTTTTTT. This gives the protein CASSQVEYTGELFF. The rearrangement uses TRBV1 and TRBJ2-2; the tabulated D call, TRBD2, remains unverified against the DNA. TRBV1 is recorded as a pseudogene. This CDR3 is built from 14 residues.

The chain links TRBV6-8 to TRBJ1-5; D gene unclear. Trimming pared 5 bases from V and 3 bases from J, leaving 5 bases between. In germline, CDR1 is MNHGY, CDR2 SAAAGT. The CDR3 contains 12 residues. CDR3 amino acids: CASSLPNQPQHF. Written as DNA, the CDR3 is TGTGCCAGCAGTCTACCCAATCAGCCCCAGCATTTT.

This clone was detected a few times. The rearrangement joins TRBV11-3 to TRBJ2-6; D remains ambiguous. Germline loops: CDR1 SGHNT, CDR2 YENEEA. The CDR3 loop spans 16 amino acids. Trimming took off 5 bases at V and 0 bases at J, with 11 bases between the two ends. The CDR3 DNA follows: TGTGCCAGCAGCCCGAGTTGGGGCTCTGGGGCCAACGTCCTGACTTTC. This encodes CASSPSWGSGANVLTF.

The gene calls are TRBV18 and TRBJ2-1; 10 bases align to TRBD2. The CDR3 is 14 residues long. Germline V gene lookup returns CDR1 KGHSH and CDR2 LQKENI. The junction had 7 bases not matched to a gene; V was cut back by 6 bases and J by 8 bases. CDR3 coding DNA: TGTGCCAGCTCTAATTTCCTAGCGGGGGATGAGCAGTTCTTC. It encodes CASSNFLAGDEQFF.

The sample holds a few counts of this clone. The chain uses TRBV11-3 and TRBJ1-4; the match to TRBD1 covers 8 bases. The CDR3 is made up of 15 amino acids. Per the germline V gene, CDR1 is SGHNT and CDR2 is YENEEA. V dropped 5 bases and J dropped 5; count of bases not matched to a gene: 7. This CDR3 reads CASSEQGGRNEKLFF. CDR3 sequence (DNA): TGTGCCAGCAGCGAACAGGGGGGACGGAATGAAAAACTGTTTTTT.

This clone was recorded a few times. V gene TRBV1 combines with J gene TRBJ2-7; the table assigns TRBD1, which was not confirmed against the DNA. TRBV1 is a pseudogene locus. This CDR3 spans 16 amino acids. CDR3 sequence (DNA): TGCGCCAGCAGCCAAGAATTAAGACAGCTGACCTACGAGCAGTACTTC. Its protein product is CASSQELRQLTYEQYF.

This clone counts as medium-sized. The genes are TRBV4-1 and TRBJ1-5, with D perhaps TRBD1 (5 bases). The CDR3 loop spans 13 amino acids. Germline V gene data show CDR1 as MGHRA and CDR2 as YSYEKL. The V end lost 3 bases, the J end lost 4 bases, and 7 bases lay between the germline ends. CDR3 nucleotides: TGCGCCAGCAGCCAGACAGTAAATCAGCCCCAGCATTTT. It specifies CASSQTVNQPQHF.

This clone came up a few times. The chain carries TRBV6-7 and TRBJ2-1; no definite D call. TRBV6-7 is given ORF status, its function remaining uncertain. The CDR3 length is 13 residues. V lost 5 bases, J lost 8 bases, and 13 bases lay in between. In DNA form, the CDR3 reads TGTGCCAGCAGTGTAGAGCGTTTTGATGAGCAGTTCTTC. Its translation is CASSVERFDEQFF.

V is TRBV28 and J is TRBJ2-7; D may be TRBD2 (6 bases). Trimming cost V 5 bases and J 5 bases, with 22 bases left between them. The CDR3 length is 16 residues. CDR1 and CDR2 (germline): MDHEN, SYDVKM. Here the CDR3 DNA reads TGTGCCAGCAGTCTGCGGGACCTACTACCCCTCCACGAGCAGTACTTC. It translates to CASSLRDLLPLHEQYF.

The V gene is TRBV5-1, the J gene TRBJ1-4; the match to TRBD1 covers 8 bases. The V and J ends lost 2 bases and 6 bases, in that order; junction bases with no gene match: 9. This CDR3 has 16 amino acids. CDR1 and CDR2 (germline): SGHRS, YFSETQ. The DNA of the CDR3 is TGCGCCAGCAGCTTAGGGGGATCAGGGGGCTATGAAAAACTGTTTTTT. Translated: CASSLGGSGGYEKLFF.

The genes are TRBV11-3 and TRBJ2-2; D is unclear. The CDR3 contains 17 residues. V was trimmed by 3 bases and J by 0 bases, leaving 14 bases between them. In germline, CDR1 is SGHNT, CDR2 YENEEA. The CDR3 DNA sequence: TGTGCCAGCAGCTTGGTTGGGAAAGCGACGAACACCGGGGAGCTGTTTTTT. As protein: CASSLVGKATNTGELFF.

This chain uses TRBV6-8 with TRBJ1-1, with unresolved D. Germline V CDR1 and CDR2: MNHGY, SAAAGT. The CDR3 contains 14 residues. Trimming removed 5 bases from V and 0 bases from J, with 10 bases in between. CDR3 DNA sequence: TGTGCCAGCAGTACCCAGACGGTGAACACTGAAGCTTTCTTT. The encoded protein is CASSTQTVNTEAFF.

This clone was found a few times. The chain is built from TRBV6-8 and TRBJ2-5; D is perhaps TRBD2 (7 bases). Germline CDR1 and CDR2: MNHGY and SAAAGT. V was pared by 4 bases and J by 4 bases, with 16 bases between. This CDR3 is built from 15 residues. The CDR3 DNA sequence: TGTGCCAGCAGTTCGTTCGGAGGGGGGGGAGAGACCCAGTACTTC. Its protein is CASSSFGGGGETQYF.

This CDR3 reads CASRELAGDKNIQYF. As DNA, the CDR3 is TGTGCCAGCAGAGAACTAGCGGGCGACAAAAACATTCAGTACTTC. The chain combines TRBV6-8 with TRBJ2-4, with 9 bases identical to TRBD2. V was clipped by 6 bases and J by 3 bases; unmatched bases: 6. From germline, CDR1 is MNHGY and CDR2 SAAAGT. The CDR3 is made up of 15 amino acids.

By share, this clone counts as medium-sized. J is TRBJ2-7 and V is TRBV4-1; 7 nucleotides match TRBD1. Germline V CDR1 and CDR2: MGHRA, YSYEKL. V dropped 3 bases and J dropped 5; count of bases not matched to a gene: 7. This CDR3 comprises 14 residues. The CDR3 here is CASSQGDRVHEQYF. CDR3 bases: TGCGCCAGCAGCCAGGGCGACAGGGTCCACGAGCAGTACTTC.

Only a few counts were recorded for this clone. This chain connects TRBV15 to TRBJ1-3; possibly TRBD1 for D (5 bases). Germline values: CDR1 LNHNV, CDR2 YYDKDF (reference sequence). V was shortened by 3 bases and J by 0 bases, with 12 bases between the two germline ends. The CDR3 sequence is 16 residues long. The CDR3 protein is CATSRSRGISGNTIYF. The CDR3 nucleotides are TGTGCCACCAGCAGGAGCCGGGGGATCTCTGGAAACACCATATATTTT.

In its sample, this clone was seen a few times. The chain links TRBV9 to TRBJ2-5, with D perhaps TRBD1 (6 bases). Per the germline V gene, CDR1 is SGDLS and CDR2 is YYNGEE. V lost 3 bases to trimming and J lost 4 bases, with 16 bases between them. This CDR3 contains 15 residues. Here the CDR3 DNA reads TGTGCCAGCAGCGGGATGGGGGACAATCGAGAGACCCAGTACTTC. This translates into CASSGMGDNRETQYF.

This clone was observed once. This chain connects TRBV5-1 to TRBJ1-1, with D maybe TRBD1 (6 bases). V lost 0 bases to trimming and J lost 6 bases, with 15 bases between them. This CDR3 has 15 residues. In germline, CDR1 is SGHRS, CDR2 YFSETQ. This chain's CDR3 is CASSLAPSTGSEAFF. CDR3 nucleotides: TGCGCCAGCAGCTTGGCTCCCTCGACAGGCTCTGAAGCTTTCTTT.

The rearrangement joins TRBV11-3 to TRBJ1-6; D might be TRBD1 (6 bases). CDR1 SGHNT and CDR2 YENEEA come from the germline V gene. V shed 2 bases and J shed 3 bases, with 8 bases lying between them. This CDR3 has 15 residues. DNA for the CDR3: TGTGCCAGCAGCTTACACAGGGACTATAATTCACCCCTCCACTTT. It translates to CASSLHRDYNSPLHF.

The chain joins TRBV30 to TRBJ2-7, with a possible D match to TRBD2 (6 bases). Looked up from germline, CDR1 is GTSNPN and CDR2 is SVGIG (reference sequence). Trimming shortened V by 2 bases and J by 7 bases, and 12 bases separated the two germline ends. The CDR3 covers 12 residues. CDR3 nucleotides: TGTGCCTGGAGTCCGGGAGTGGGGGAGCAGTACTTC. Translating it yields CAWSPGVGEQYF.

The chain has TRBV14 and TRBJ2-7; possible D gene TRBD2, 6 bases. Trimming removed 3 bases from V and 4 bases from J, with 13 bases in between. Germline CDR1 is SGHDN and CDR2 is FVKESK. CDR3 size: 14 residues. The CDR3 here is CASSQREFSYEQYF. The CDR3 coding sequence is TGTGCCAGCAGCCAGCGGGAATTCTCTTACGAGCAGTACTTC. Full variable domain (remainder filled in from reference TRBV14 and TRBJ2-7): EAGVTQFPSHSVIEKGQTVTLRCDPISGHDNLYWYRRVMGKEIKFLLHFVKESKQDESGMPNNRFLAERTGGTYSTLKVQPAELEDSGVYFCASSQREFSYEQYFGPGTRLTVT.

The CDR3 region has the DNA TGCGCCAGCAGCTTGGGCGAGGGGGACGGAAACACCATATATTTT. This sequence encodes CASSLGEGDGNTIYF. This chain joins TRBV5-1 and TRBJ1-3; TRBD1 is a possible D gene (6 bases). The ends were cut back, 0 bases at V and 4 bases at J, with 11 bases in the middle. The CDR3 extends over 15 amino acids. Germline loops: CDR1 SGHRS, CDR2 YFSETQ. Drawing the rest from reference TRBV5-1 and TRBJ1-3, the complete variable domain is KAGVTQTPRYLIKTRGQQVTLSCSPISGHRSVSWYQQTPGQGLQFLFEYFSETQRNKGNFPGRFSGRQFSNSRSEMNVSTLELGDSALYLCASSLGEGDGNTIYFGEGSWLTVV.